The following is a T cell receptor (beta chain) sequence with its context. Method: immunoSEQ multiplex PCR; TCRdb's copy keeps in-frame clones and lacks some. Of around 270,000 clones listed, around 89% are singletons. Germline V gene sequence: CDR1 MDHEN, CDR2 SYDVKM. Trimming took 5 bases from V and 3 from J, leaving 14 bases between them. This CDR3 has 15 residues. This record belongs to a study of blood T cell repertoires in COVID-19. Study overall: Samples representing acute and convalescent COVID-19 were sourced from the United States, Italy and Spain. In each case, the material was cDNA or gDNA derived from T cells, B-cell-depleted T cells, or PBMCs.

The clonotype was recovered from a man aged 35 to 55 with acute or convalescent COVID-19. Material: peripheral blood. V gene TRBV28 combines with J gene TRBJ2-4, with D possibly matching TRBD1 (5 bases). The CDR3 spells CASSPARGSKNIQYF. The CDR3 region has the DNA TGTGCCAGCAGTCCTGCAAGGGGTAGCAAAAACATTCAGTACTTC.